This TCR beta chain was identified in a study of cytomegalovirus exposure and HLA in healthy donors. Study-wide findings and caveats: Apparent HLA restriction characterized most CMV-associated TCR beta chains in a later analysis.

The CDR3 loop spans 16 amino acids. CDR1 and CDR2 from the germline V gene are SGHTS and YDEGEE. Germline trimming cut 7 bases from V and 5 bases from J; bases unmatched to any gene: 17. As to this clone: Its antigen remains unknown.

The primer mix had 60 Vbeta and 13 Jbeta primers. Clones were sequenced by immunoSEQ multiplex PCR, and TCRdb holds only the in-frame ones, with some missing. The sample carries under 150,000 clones, 77% recorded once. The donors were healthy bone marrow donors. The chain uses TRBV5-8 and TRBJ2-5; 7 bases match TRBD2. Sequenced sample: PBMCs. The clonotype originates from a woman aged 55-69 years in good health and CMV-seronegative. The CDR3 here is CASRPGRGLYAETQYF. The CDR3 DNA is TGTGCCAGCCGCCCGGGGAGGGGTCTTTACGCGGAGACCCAGTACTTC.